Listed below are T cell receptor beta chains from one sample, sequenced in a study of blood T cell repertoires in COVID-19. Some clones are missing from TCRdb's copy, which holds only in-frame ones; the method was immunoSEQ multiplex PCR. The sample holds 300,000 to 400,000 clones, more than 80% seen once. Material: peripheral blood. Receptors were obtained from a woman aged 30 to 39 with COVID-19, enrolled during active disease. Each CDR3 is given without its conserved first and last residue. Fields, in order: V gene, J gene, CDR3 protein.

v_gene: TRBV5-4
j_gene: TRBJ1-1
CDR3aa: ASSRQKDRSNTEAF

v_gene: TRBV28
j_gene: TRBJ2-6
CDR3aa: ASTLGDRFRSGANVLT

v_gene: TRBV3-1/TRBV3-2
j_gene: TRBJ2-2
CDR3aa: ASSQVVSGELF

v_gene: TRBV30
j_gene: TRBJ1-1
CDR3aa: AWTRFDRLNTEAF

v_gene: TRBV27
j_gene: TRBJ1-5
CDR3aa: ASSLESGGHQPQH

v_gene: TRBV27
j_gene: TRBJ1-5
CDR3aa: ASSPYKLKTGTNQPQH

v_gene: TRBV4-3
j_gene: TRBJ2-1
CDR3aa: ASSPGHPGDEQF

v_gene: TRBV5-5
j_gene: TRBJ1-2
CDR3aa: ASRGAANNYGYT

v_gene: TRBV28
j_gene: TRBJ2-1
CDR3aa: ASSGAGVAGAHNEQF

v_gene: TRBV30
j_gene: TRBJ1-1
CDR3aa: AWSGAGNSNTEAF

v_gene: TRBV6-2/TRBV6-3
j_gene: TRBJ1-2
CDR3aa: ASSSRDITSEVT

v_gene: TRBV28
j_gene: TRBJ1-1
CDR3aa: ASSPGQVTLNTEAF

v_gene: TRBV18
j_gene: TRBJ1-5
CDR3aa: ASSPRPGDNQPQH

v_gene: TRBV18
j_gene: TRBJ1-2
CDR3aa: ASSQTGKDHVGYT

v_gene: TRBV15
j_gene: TRBJ1-5
CDR3aa: ATSGSGSNNQPQH

v_gene: TRBV11-2
j_gene: TRBJ2-5
CDR3aa: ASSSGTSGRARETQY

v_gene: TRBV7-9
j_gene: TRBJ1-3
CDR3aa: ANQFSGGNTIY

v_gene: TRBV5-6
j_gene: TRBJ1-6
CDR3aa: ASSLGGNSYNSPLH

v_gene: TRBV3-1/TRBV3-2
j_gene: TRBJ2-3
CDR3aa: ASQSAHVVETSTDTQY

v_gene: TRBV5-6
j_gene: TRBJ1-6
CDR3aa: ASSSQGGRSLH